This TCR beta chain derives from a study of T cells in Graves' hyperthyroidism and ophthalmopathy (dated by TCRdb to between 2018 and 2020). Looking at the study overall: Peripheral blood samples were taken at the time of initial diagnosis, prior to any treatment. To identify TCR V-J signatures that set the groups apart, the researchers used a discovery cohort of about a hundred patients, made up of around 42 with Graves' ophthalmopathy and 55 to 65 with stable Graves' hyperthyroidism. Whether ophthalmopathy could be predicted prospectively was tested in an independent validation cohort made up of 18 to 20 hyperthyroidism patients plus 17 patients who later progressed to ophthalmopathy. The 75 to 100 discovery patients were divided at random into training and test sets in a 7:3 ratio. In roughly six Graves' hyperthyroidism patients, the study also compared T-cell repertoires from thyroid tissue with T-cell repertoires from blood. After sampling, hyperthyroidism patients received methimazole starting at 30 mg daily, and ophthalmopathy patients received high-dose intravenous methylprednisolone. TCR Vbeta CDR3 sequencing of 130 to 150 peripheral blood samples (roughly 43 ophthalmopathy, about 75 hyperthyroidism and roughly 17 progressor patients) is reported in the paper.

Hyperthyroidism patients were newly diagnosed, had a disease duration of under 2 months, and were aged 18 to 65 years. Exclusion was applied to patients with uncontrolled infections, other autoimmune diseases, pregnancy or lactation. Diagnoses were established on the basis of clinical symptoms, serum thyroxine and TRAb, thyroid ultrasound, and orbital computed tomography. For progressor patients, blood was drawn at the first diagnosis of hyperthyroidism, before any ophthalmopathy symptoms had appeared. Ficoll-Paque density gradient centrifugation was used to isolate PBMCs from around 10 ml of fresh peripheral blood. Progressor patients were defined as those initially diagnosed with Graves' hyperthyroidism in whom ophthalmopathy developed during follow-up. Total RNA was extracted using Trizol reagent, and RNA quality was assessed on an Agilent 2100 Bioanalyzer. In the germline V gene, CDR1 corresponds to SNHLY and CDR2 to FYNNEI. Measured from the cysteine to the phenylalanine, the CDR3 is 14 residues long. Only the CDR3 DNA is retained, 42 bases long and in frame from the first base. The V end loses 7 bases and the J end loses 0 bases, and a stretch of 11 bases separates them.

The TCR beta CDR3 regions were amplified from the RNA transcripts. For the first round of RT-PCR on the TCR CDR3, the HTBI primer set was used together with the Qiagen OneStep RT-PCR kit. Libraries were constructed in a second round of multiplex PCR, after which size selection and purification were carried out. The libraries were sequenced on an Illumina HiSeq2000 using paired-end 100 bp reads. As for how the authors treated the data: Raw data were processed with SOAPnuke, discarding reads with adapters, uncalled bases, mean Phred below 15, or no exact constant-primer or identifier match. COPE v1.2.5 was used to merge the high-quality paired reads, and each unique nucleotide sequence was defined as a clonotype. Clonotypes were aligned to IMGT TRBV, TRBD and TRBJ reference segments using MiTCR v1.1. Only V-J combinations with frequency above 0.0001, covering 99% to 99.2% of repertoires, were analysed. A TCS score was defined as the ratio between F50 (clonal expansion) and ExV (chaos), using BLOSUM62-based TCRdist between CDR3 peptides within each V-J. Welch's t-statistics and random forest reduced some 510 V-J features to 10 to 15, which were used in a naive Bayes classifier (R e1071). Using fastp trimming at Q25 and MiXCR clonotype assembly, TCRdb reanalyzed the public sequencing data and kept in-frame beta chains. One record per CDR3 amino acid sequence lists the most common genes and DNA. TCRdb's processing, not the authors' own work, is the source of the V and J calls. Within this sample are about 270,000 distinct CDR3 sequences, with 20% to 30% of them counted one time only. Approximately 30% of the sample belongs to the ten largest clones.

In this sample, this clonotype turned up many times. Its antigen is currently not known. Base qualities are not provided; no much larger clone lies one nucleotide away. Overall study results and their limits: Most expanded thyroid clonotypes (frequency above 0.001) were also detected in blood, a finding suggesting that blood repertoires may reflect thyroid immune responses. Sample size was not statistically predetermined, and investigators were not blinded to group allocation. In validation, progression to ophthalmopathy was predicted by the model with roughly 71% sensitivity and around 75% specificity, a median of approximately 6.5 months before onset. Ophthalmopathy was separated from stable hyperthyroidism by a 13 V-J signature model, with around 90% sensitivity and approximately 81% specificity obtained in cross-validation and 80%/75% obtained in testing.

The sequence was collected from a man aged 35 to 55 with Graves' hyperthyroidism that later progressed to Graves' ophthalmopathy. Sequencing was carried out using blood. In this chain, TRBV2 is recombined with TRBJ2-3, and possibly TRBD1, on 5 matching bases. The CDR3 region has the sequence CASIFGASTDTQYF. The nucleotide sequence is given as TGTGCCAGCATCTTTGGGGCCAGCACAGATACGCAGTATTTT. Outside the CDR3, residues come from the reference TRBV2 and TRBJ2-3 proteins, so the full variable domain is: EPEVTQTPSHQVTQMGQEVILRCVPISNHLYFYWYRQILGQKVEFLVSFYNNEISEKSEIFDDQFSVERPDGSNFTLKIRSTKLEDSAMYFCASIFGASTDTQYFGPGTRLTVL.